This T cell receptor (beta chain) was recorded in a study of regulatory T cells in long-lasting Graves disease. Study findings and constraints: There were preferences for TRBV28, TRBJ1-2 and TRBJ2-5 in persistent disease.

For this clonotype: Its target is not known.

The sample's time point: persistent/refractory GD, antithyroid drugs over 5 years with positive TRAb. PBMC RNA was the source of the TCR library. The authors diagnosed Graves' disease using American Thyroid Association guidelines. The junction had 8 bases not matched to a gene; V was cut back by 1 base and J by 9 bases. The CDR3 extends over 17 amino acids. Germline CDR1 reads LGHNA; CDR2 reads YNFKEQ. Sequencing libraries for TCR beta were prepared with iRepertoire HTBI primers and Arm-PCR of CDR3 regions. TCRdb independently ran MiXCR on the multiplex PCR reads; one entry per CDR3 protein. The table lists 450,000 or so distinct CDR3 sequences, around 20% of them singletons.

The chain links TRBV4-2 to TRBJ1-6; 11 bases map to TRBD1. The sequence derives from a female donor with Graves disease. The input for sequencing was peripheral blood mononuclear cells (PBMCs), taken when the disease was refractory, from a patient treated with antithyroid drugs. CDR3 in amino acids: CASSQGSWGTGGSPLHF. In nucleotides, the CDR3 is TGTGCCAGCAGCCAAGGATCCTGGGGGACAGGGGGTTCACCCCTCCACTTT.